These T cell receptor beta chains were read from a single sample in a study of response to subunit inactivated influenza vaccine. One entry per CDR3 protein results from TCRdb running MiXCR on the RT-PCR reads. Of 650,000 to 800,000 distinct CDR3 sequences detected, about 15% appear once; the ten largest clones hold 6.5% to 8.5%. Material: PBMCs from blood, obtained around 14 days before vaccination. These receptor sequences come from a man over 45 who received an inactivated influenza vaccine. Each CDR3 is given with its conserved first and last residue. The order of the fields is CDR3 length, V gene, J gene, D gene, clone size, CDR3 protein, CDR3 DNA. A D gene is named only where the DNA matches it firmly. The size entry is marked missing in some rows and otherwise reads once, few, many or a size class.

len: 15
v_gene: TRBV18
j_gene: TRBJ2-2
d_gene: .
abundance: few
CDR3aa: CASSPPYRNTGELFF
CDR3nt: TGTGCCAGCTCACCACCGTACAGAAACACCGGGGAGCTGTTTTTT

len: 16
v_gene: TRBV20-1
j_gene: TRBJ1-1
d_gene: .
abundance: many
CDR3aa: CSARASLSLLNTEAFF
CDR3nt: TGCAGTGCTAGAGCTAGTTTATCCTTGCTGAACACTGAAGCTTTCTTT

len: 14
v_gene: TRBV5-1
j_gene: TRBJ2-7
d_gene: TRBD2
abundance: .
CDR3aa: CASSPGGGHYEQYF
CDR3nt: TGCGCCAGCAGCCCGGGCGGGGGGCACTACGAGCAGTACTTC

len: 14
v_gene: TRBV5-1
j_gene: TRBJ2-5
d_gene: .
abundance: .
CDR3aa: CASSLLDSQETQYF
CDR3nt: TGTGCCAGCAGCTTGTTGGACAGTCAAGAGACCCAGTACTTC

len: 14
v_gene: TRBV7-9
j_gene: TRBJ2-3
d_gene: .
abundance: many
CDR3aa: CASSFRDPTDTQYF
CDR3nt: TGTGCCAGCAGCTTCCGGGACCCCACAGATACGCAGTATTTT

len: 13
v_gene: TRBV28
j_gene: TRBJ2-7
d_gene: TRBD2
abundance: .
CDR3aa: CATRTSGSHEQYF
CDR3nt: TGTGCCACCAGGACTAGCGGGAGCCACGAGCAGTACTTC

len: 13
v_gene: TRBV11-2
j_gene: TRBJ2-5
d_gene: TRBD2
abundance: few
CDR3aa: CASGREGQETQYF
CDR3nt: TGTGCCAGCGGGCGGGAGGGACAAGAGACCCAGTACTTC

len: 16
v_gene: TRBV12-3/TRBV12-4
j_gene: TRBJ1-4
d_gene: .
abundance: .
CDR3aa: CASSLTHGTFGEKLFF
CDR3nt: TGTGCCAGCAGCCTAACCCACGGGACATTCGGCGAAAAACTGTTTTTT

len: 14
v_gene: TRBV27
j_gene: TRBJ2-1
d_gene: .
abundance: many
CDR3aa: CASRTVSSYNEQFF
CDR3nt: TGTGCCAGCAGAACTGTGAGCTCCTACAATGAGCAGTTCTTC

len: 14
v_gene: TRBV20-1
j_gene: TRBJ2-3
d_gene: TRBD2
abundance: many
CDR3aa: CSASAGTGGSAQYF
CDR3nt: TGCAGTGCTAGTGCGGGGACGGGGGGGAGTGCGCAGTATTTT

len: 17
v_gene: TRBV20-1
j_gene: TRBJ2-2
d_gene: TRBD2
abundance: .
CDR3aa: CSASWTSGGANTGELFF
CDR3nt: TGCAGTGCTTCTTGGACTAGCGGGGGGGCGAACACCGGGGAGCTGTTTTTT

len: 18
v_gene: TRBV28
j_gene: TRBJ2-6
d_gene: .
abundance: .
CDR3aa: CASSTGPGGISGANVLTF
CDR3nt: TGTGCCAGCAGCACCGGGCCAGGAGGCATCTCTGGGGCCAACGTCCTGACTTTC

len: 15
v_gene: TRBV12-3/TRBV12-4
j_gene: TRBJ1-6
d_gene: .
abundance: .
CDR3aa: CASSLSGALGSPLHF
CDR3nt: TGTGCCAGCAGTTTGTCAGGGGCTTTAGGTTCACCCCTCCACTTT

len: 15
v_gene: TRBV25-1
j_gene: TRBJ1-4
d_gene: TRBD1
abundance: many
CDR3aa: CASSDPGTGGEKLFF
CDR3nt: TGTGCCAGCAGTGACCCCGGGACAGGGGGAGAAAAACTGTTTTTT

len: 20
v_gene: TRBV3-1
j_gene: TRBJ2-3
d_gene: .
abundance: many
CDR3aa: CASSQLVGTADRGFTDTQYF
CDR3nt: TGTGCCAGCAGCCAATTGGTCGGGACAGCGGATCGGGGGTTTACAGATACGCAGTATTTT

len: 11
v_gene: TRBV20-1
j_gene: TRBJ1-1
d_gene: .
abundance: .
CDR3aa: CSALRTVEAFF
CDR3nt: TGCAGTGCTCTTCGGACAGTTGAAGCTTTCTTT

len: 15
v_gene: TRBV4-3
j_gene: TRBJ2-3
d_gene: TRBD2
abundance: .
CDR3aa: CASSQGGSGEDTQYF
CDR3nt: TGCGCCAGCAGCCAAGGGGGTAGCGGGGAAGATACGCAGTATTTT

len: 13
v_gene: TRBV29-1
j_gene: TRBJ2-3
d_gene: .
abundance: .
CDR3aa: CSVRFGATDTQYF
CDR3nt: TGCAGCGTTAGGTTCGGGGCCACAGATACGCAGTATTTT

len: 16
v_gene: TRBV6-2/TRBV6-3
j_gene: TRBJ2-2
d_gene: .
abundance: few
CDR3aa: CASSTGRRPRGGELFF
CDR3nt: TGTGCCAGCAGTACAGGCAGGAGGCCTCGTGGCGGGGAGCTGTTTTTT

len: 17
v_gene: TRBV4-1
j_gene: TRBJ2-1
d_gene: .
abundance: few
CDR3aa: CASSQDNSAMFRNEQFF
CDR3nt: TGCGCCAGCAGCCAAGATAACAGCGCAATGTTTCGGAATGAGCAGTTCTTC

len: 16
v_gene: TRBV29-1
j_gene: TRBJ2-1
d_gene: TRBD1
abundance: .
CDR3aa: CSVGVAGTGAYSEQFF
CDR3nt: TGCAGCGTCGGAGTTGCCGGGACAGGGGCCTACAGTGAGCAGTTCTTC

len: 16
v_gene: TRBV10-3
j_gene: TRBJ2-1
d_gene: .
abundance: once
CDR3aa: CAISKMGKEGNNEQFF
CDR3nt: TGTGCCATCAGTAAAATGGGGAAGGAGGGTAACAATGAGCAGTTCTTC

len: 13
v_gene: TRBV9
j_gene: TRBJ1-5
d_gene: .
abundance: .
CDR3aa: CASSGNERQPQHF
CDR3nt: TGTGCCAGCAGCGGTAATGAACGGCAGCCCCAGCATTTT

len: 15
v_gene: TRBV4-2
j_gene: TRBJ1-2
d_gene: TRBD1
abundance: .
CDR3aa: CASSQPGTGRSGYTF
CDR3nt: TGTGCCAGCAGCCAACCCGGGACAGGGCGGTCTGGCTACACCTTC

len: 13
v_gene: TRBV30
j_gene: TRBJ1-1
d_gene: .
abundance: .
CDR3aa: CAWDKGGRTEAFF
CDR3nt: TGTGCCTGGGACAAAGGGGGAAGGACTGAAGCTTTCTTT

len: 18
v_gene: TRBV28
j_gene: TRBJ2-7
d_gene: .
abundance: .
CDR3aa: CASSSSNPGTVSSYEQYF
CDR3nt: TGTGCCAGCAGTTCCTCAAACCCCGGGACCGTGAGCTCCTACGAGCAGTACTTC

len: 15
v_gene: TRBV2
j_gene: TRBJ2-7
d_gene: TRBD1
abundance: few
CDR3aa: CASGRNRQGAREQYF
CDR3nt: TGTGCCAGCGGAAGGAATCGACAGGGGGCAAGGGAGCAGTACTTC

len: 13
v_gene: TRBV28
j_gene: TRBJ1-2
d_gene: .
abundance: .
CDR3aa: CAGPGGAPYGYTF
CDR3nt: TGTGCCGGCCCGGGGGGGGCCCCCTATGGCTACACCTTC

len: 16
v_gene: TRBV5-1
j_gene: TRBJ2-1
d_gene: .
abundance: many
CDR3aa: CASSVRGAGGDNEQFF
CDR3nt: TGCGCCAGCAGCGTGAGGGGCGCAGGGGGGGACAATGAGCAGTTCTTC

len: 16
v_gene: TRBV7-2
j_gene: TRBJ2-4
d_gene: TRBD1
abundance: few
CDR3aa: CASSPRTGGSRNIQYF
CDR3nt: TGTGCCAGCAGCCCAAGGACAGGGGGCAGCAGAAACATTCAGTACTTC

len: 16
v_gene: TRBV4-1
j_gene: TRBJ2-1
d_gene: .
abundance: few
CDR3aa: CASSQDVFGVYNEQFF
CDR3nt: TGCGCCAGCAGCCAAGATGTTTTCGGGGTTTACAATGAGCAGTTCTTC

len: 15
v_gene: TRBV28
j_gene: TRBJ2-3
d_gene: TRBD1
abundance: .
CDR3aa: CASSFNRGSADTQYF
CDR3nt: TGTGCCAGCAGTTTTAACAGGGGGAGCGCAGATACGCAGTATTTT

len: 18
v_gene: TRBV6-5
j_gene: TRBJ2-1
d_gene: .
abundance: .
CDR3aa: CASSYSWDSSFAYNEQFF
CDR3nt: TGTGCCAGCAGTTACTCGTGGGACTCATCCTTCGCCTACAATGAGCAGTTCTTC

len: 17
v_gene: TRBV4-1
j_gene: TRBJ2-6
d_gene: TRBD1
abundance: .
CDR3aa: CASSRDRGLSGANVLTF
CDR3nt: TGCGCCAGCAGCCGGGACAGGGGGCTCTCTGGGGCCAACGTCCTGACTTTC

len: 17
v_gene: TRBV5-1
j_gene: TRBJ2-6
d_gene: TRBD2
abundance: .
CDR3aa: CASSLVRGGYGANVLTF
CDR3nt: TGCGCCAGCAGCTTGGTCCGGGGGGGGTATGGGGCCAACGTCCTGACTTTC

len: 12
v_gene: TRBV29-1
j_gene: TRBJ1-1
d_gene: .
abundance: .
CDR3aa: CSVAEVNTEAFF
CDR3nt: TGCAGCGTTGCAGAGGTGAACACTGAAGCTTTCTTT

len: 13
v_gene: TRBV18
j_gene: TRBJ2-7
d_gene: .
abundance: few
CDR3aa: CASSLLKMGEQYF
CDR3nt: TGTGCCAGCTCACTCCTAAAGATGGGCGAGCAGTACTTC

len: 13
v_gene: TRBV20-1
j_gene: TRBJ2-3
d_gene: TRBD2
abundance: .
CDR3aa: CSAMGGGSDTQYF
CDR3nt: TGCAGTGCTATGGGGGGGGGGTCAGATACGCAGTATTTT

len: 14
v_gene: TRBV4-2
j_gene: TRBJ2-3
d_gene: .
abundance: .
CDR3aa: CASSQETLADTQYF
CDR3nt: TGTGCCAGCAGCCAAGAGACGCTCGCAGATACGCAGTATTTT

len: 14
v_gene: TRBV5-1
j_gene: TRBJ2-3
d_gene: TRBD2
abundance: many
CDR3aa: CASSTSGSTDTQYF
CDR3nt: TGTGCCAGCAGCACTAGCGGTAGCACAGATACGCAGTATTTT

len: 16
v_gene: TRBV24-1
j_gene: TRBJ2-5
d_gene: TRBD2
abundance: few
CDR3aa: CAPIKGGLVTSETQYF
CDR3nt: TGTGCCCCGATCAAGGGGGGACTAGTGACCTCAGAGACCCAGTACTTC

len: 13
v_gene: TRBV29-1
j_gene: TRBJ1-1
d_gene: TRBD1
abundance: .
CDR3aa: CSVTTGQGTEAFF
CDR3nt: TGCAGCGTGACCACGGGACAGGGAACTGAAGCTTTCTTT